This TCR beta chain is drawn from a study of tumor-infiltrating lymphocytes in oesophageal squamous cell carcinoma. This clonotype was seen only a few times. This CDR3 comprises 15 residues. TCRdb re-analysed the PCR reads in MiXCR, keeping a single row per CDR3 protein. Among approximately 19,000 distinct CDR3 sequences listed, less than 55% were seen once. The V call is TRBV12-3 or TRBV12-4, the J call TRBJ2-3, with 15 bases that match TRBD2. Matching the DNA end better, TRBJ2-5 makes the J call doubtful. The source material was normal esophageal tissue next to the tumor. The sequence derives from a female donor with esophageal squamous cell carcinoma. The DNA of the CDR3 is TGTGCCAGCACTATGGGACTAGCGGGAGGAGAGACCCAGTACTTC. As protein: CASTMGLAGGETQYF.